The sequence of this TCR beta chain was determined in a study of cytomegalovirus exposure and HLA in healthy donors. Regarding the study as a whole: The authors later found TCR association rates varying by HLA locus, with DRB1 most and HLA-C fewest.

The PCR contained 60 Vbeta and 13 Jbeta primers. Libraries were prepared by immunoSEQ multiplex PCR; TCRdb keeps only in-frame clonotypes and omits some of them. The table includes some 90,000 clones, 80% detected once. Comments on this clone: What it binds is not known.

The CDR3 contains 14 residues. V was shortened by 6 bases and J by 4 bases, with 16 bases between the two germline ends. Germline V CDR1 and CDR2: MNHNS, SASEGT. The J gene is TRBJ2-7, the V gene TRBV6-1; the D gene is possibly TRBD1 (6 bases). The sample consisted of PBMCs. This TCR derives from a woman aged 45-59 years in good health and CMV-seropositive. Here the CDR3 DNA reads TGTGCCAGCAGGGGGTTTCAGGGGCGATACGAGCAGTACTTC. Amino acids: CASRGFQGRYEQYF.